This T cell receptor (beta chain) was obtained from a study of T cell changes during pregnancy in multiple sclerosis. Only in-frame clones appear in the TCRdb table, and some are missing; sequencing was by immunoSEQ multiplex PCR. The profile covers around 57,000 clones, with 80% to 90% appearing a single time and 2.5% to 3% taken by the ten largest. This CDR3 spans 15 amino acids. Germline CDR1 SGHRS, CDR2 YFSETQ. Deletions cut 5 bases from V and 5 bases from J, with 19 bases between. This TCR came from a female donor with multiple sclerosis, enrolled in a pregnancy study. Specimen: peripheral blood, collected in the first trimester of pregnancy. The chain recombines TRBV5-1 with TRBJ1-1; D not resolved. CDR3 loop: CASRGIGGLGTEAFF. The DNA of the CDR3 is TGCGCCAGCAGAGGAATTGGAGGGTTGGGGACTGAAGCTTTCTTT.